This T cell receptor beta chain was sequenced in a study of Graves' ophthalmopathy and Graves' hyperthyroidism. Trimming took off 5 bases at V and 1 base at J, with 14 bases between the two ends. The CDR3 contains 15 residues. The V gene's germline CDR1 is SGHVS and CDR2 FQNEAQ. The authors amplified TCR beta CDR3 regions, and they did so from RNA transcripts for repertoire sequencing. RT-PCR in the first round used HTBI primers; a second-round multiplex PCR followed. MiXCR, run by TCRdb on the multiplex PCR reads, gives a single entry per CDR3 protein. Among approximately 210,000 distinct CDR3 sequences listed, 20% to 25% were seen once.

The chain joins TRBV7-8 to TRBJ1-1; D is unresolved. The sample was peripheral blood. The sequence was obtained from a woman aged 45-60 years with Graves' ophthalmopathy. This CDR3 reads CASSDLGAGNTEAFF. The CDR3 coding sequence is TGTGCCAGCAGCGACTTGGGAGCGGGGAACACTGAAGCTTTCTTT.